This record covers a single T cell receptor beta chain. Generated by immunoSEQ multiplex PCR, the TCRdb table keeps only in-frame clones and is missing some. The sample carries around 2,700 clones, roughly 21% recorded once. This sample is part of a study of sequential checkpoint blockade in melanoma. The CDR3 contains 14 residues. The ends lost 3 bases at V and 4 bases at J; junction bases unmatched: 2. From germline, CDR1 is SGHRS and CDR2 YFSETQ. Treatment: randomized to nivolumab then ipilimumab (arm A) or the reverse (arm B). Patients had received no earlier DNA-damaging chemotherapy. This receptor was identified in a human donor with melanoma. The chain uses TRBV5-1 and TRBJ2-1; 9 bases are a match to TRBD1. This material consisted of tumor tissue (inferred from file names), taken from a patient given nivolumab and ipilimumab in sequence. The CDR3 here is CASSWTGVYNEQFF. In DNA form, the CDR3 reads TGCGCCAGCAGCTGGACAGGGGTATACAATGAGCAGTTCTTC.